The sequence of this T cell receptor (beta chain) was determined in a study of T cell responses to AZD1222 COVID-19 vaccine. The CDR3 covers 16 residues. Per germline, CDR1 SGHTA and CDR2 FQGTGA. The V end lost 5 bases, the J end lost 2 bases, and 16 bases lay between the germline ends. Measured with immunoSEQ multiplex PCR; TCRdb has only the in-frame clones, and not every one. This table holds 150,000 to 200,000 clones, under 95% found once. This clone has more than one count but fewer than ten. V is TRBV7-3 and J is TRBJ2-1; D is ambiguous. The specimen comprised peripheral blood, sampled on day 0 of AZD1222 vaccination. The receptor was isolated from an adult in good health. The CDR3 bases are TGTGCCAGCAGCCTAAATAGCCCAACCACCTACAATGAGCAGTTCTTC. Amino acids: CASSLNSPTTYNEQFF. Filled out from reference TRBV7-3 and TRBJ2-1, the complete variable domain reads GAGVSQTPSNKVTEKGKYVELRCDPISGHTALYWYRQSLGQGPEFLIYFQGTGAADDSGLPNDRFFAVRPEGSVSTLKIQRTERGDSAVYLCASSLNSPTTYNEQFFGPGTRLTVL.